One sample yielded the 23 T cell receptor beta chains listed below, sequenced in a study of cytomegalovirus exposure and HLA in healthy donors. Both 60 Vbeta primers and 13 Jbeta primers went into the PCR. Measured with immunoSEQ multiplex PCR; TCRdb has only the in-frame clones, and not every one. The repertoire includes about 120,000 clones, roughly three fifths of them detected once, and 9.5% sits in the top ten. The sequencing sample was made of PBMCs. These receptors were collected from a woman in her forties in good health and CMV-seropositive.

CDR3 sequence: CASSFGASGSPETQYF. The CDR3 DNA reads TGTGCCAGCAGCTTTGGGGCTAGCGGGAGTCCGGAGACCCAGTACTTC. The chain couples TRBV13 to TRBJ2-5, with 10 positions matching TRBD2. V dropped 3 bases and J dropped 5; count of bases not matched to a gene: 9. The CDR3 runs to 16 residues. Germline V CDR1 and CDR2: PRHDT, FYEKMQ (reference sequence). The whole variable domain, filled in from reference TRBV13 and TRBJ2-5, reads AAGVIQSPRHLIKEKRETATLKCYPIPRHDTVYWYQQGPGQDPQFLISFYEKMQSDKGSIPDRFSAQQFSDYHSELNMSSLELGDSALYFCASSFGASGSPETQYFGPGTRLLVL.

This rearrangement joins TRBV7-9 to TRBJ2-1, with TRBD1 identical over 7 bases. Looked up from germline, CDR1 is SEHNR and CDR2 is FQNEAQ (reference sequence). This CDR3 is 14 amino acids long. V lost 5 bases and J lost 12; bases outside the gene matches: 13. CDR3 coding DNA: TGTGCCAGCAGCACCCGGGGACAGATAGTAAGGCAGTTCTTC. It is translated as CASSTRGQIVRQFF.

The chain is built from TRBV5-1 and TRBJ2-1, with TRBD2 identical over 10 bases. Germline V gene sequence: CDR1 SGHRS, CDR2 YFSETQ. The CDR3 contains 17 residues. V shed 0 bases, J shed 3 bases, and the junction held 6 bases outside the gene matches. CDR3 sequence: CASSLELSSGSYNEQFF. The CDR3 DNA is TGCGCCAGCAGCTTGGAGTTATCTAGCGGGAGCTACAATGAGCAGTTCTTC.

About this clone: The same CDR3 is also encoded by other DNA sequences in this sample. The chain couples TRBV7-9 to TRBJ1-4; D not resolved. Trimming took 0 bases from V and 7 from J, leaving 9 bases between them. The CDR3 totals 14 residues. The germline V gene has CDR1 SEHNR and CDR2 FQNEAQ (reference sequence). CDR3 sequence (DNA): TGTGCCAGCAGCTTAGCGGTGGGAGGTGAAAAACTGTTTTTT. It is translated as CASSLAVGGEKLFF.

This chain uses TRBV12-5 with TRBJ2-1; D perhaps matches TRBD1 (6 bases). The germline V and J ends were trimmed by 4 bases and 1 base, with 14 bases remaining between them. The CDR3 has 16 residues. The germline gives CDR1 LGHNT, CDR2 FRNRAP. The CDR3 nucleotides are TGTGCTAGTGGTTCGGGCCCTACAGGGTCCTACAATGAGCAGTTCTTC. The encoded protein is CASGSGPTGSYNEQFF.

The CDR3: CASSRPGQLNTEAFF. CDR3 coding DNA: TGCGCCAGCAGCCGCCCCGGACAGCTGAACACTGAAGCTTTCTTT. V gene TRBV4-1 combines with J gene TRBJ1-1; tentatively, D is TRBD1 (6 bases). The CDR3 is 15 amino acids. V lost 4 bases to trimming and J lost 0 bases, with 12 bases between them. Germline V gene data show CDR1 as MGHRA and CDR2 as YSYEKL.

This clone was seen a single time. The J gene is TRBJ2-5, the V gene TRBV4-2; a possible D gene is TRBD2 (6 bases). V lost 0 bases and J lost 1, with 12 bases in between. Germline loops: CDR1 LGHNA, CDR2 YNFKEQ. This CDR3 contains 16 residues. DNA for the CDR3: TGTGCCAGCAGCCAAGATGCCCAGCGGGCCCAAGAGACCCAGTACTTC. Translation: CASSQDAQRAQETQYF.

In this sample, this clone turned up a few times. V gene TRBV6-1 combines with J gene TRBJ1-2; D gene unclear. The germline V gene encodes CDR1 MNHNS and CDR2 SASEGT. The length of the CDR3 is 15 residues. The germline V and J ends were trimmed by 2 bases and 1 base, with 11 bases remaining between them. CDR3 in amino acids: CASSETVTLNYGYTF. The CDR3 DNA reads TGTGCCAGCAGTGAAACAGTCACACTTAACTATGGCTACACCTTC.

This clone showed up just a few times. CDR3 DNA: TGCGCCAGCAGCCGGACAGGGGATCAGCCCCAGCATTTT. As protein: CASSRTGDQPQHF. The chain couples TRBV4-1 to TRBJ1-5; 9 nucleotides align to TRBD1. The V gene end was trimmed by 4 bases and the J gene end by 5 bases; junction bases not matched to a gene: 0. Germline loops: CDR1 MGHRA, CDR2 YSYEKL. This CDR3 contains 13 residues.

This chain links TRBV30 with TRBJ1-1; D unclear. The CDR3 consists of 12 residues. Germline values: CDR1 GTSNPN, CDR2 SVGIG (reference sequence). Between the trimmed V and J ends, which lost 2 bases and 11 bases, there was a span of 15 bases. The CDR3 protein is CAWSYLFSEAFF. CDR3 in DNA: TGTGCCTGGAGTTATTTATTTAGCGAGGCTTTCTTT.

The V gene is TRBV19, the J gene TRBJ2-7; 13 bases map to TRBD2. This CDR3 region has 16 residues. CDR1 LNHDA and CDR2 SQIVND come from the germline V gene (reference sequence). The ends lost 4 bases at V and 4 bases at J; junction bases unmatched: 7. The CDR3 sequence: CASSKLAGGSDYEQYF. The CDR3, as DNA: TGTGCCAGTAGTAAACTAGCGGGAGGGTCAGATTACGAGCAGTACTTC.

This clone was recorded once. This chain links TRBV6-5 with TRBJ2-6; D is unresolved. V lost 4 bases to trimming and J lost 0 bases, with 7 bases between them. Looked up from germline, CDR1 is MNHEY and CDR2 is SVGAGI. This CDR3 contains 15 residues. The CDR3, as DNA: TGTGCCAGCAGTTCCCCCTACTCTGGGGCCAACGTCCTGACTTTC. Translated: CASSSPYSGANVLTF.

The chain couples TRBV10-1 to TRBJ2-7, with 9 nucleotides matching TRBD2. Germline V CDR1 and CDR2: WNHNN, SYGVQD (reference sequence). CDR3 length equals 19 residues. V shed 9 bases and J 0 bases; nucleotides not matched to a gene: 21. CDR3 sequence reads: CARKRAGGTSLLISYEQYF. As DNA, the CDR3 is TGCGCCAGAAAGCGCGCGGGGGGGACTAGCCTATTAATCTCCTACGAGCAGTACTTC.

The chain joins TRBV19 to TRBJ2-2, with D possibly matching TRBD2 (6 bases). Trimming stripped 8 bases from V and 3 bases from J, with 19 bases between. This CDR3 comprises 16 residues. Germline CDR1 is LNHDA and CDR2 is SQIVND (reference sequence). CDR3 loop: CASLETPGLHTGELFF. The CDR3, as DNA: TGTGCCAGTCTAGAGACGCCGGGACTCCACACCGGGGAGCTGTTTTTT.

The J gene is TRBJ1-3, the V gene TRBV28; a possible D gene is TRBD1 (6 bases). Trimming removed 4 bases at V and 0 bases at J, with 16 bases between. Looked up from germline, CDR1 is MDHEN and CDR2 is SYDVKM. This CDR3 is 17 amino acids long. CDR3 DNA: TGTGCCAGCAGTTATTCGGGACATCCATCCTCTGGAAACACCATATATTTT. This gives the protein CASSYSGHPSSGNTIYF. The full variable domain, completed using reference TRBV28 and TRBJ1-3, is DVKVTQSSRYLVKRTGEKVFLECVQDMDHENMFWYRQDPGLGLRLIYFSYDVKMKEKGDIPEGYSVSREKKERFSLILESASTNQTSMYLCASSYSGHPSSGNTIYFGEGSWLTVV.

The CDR3 sequence is CASKMTGGSGFYGYTF. The CDR3 nucleotides are TGTGCCAGCAAAATGACAGGGGGGTCAGGCTTCTATGGCTACACCTTC. J is TRBJ1-2 and V is TRBV28, with 9 bases fitting TRBD1. The germline V gene has CDR1 MDHEN and CDR2 SYDVKM. This CDR3 is built from 16 residues. J was trimmed by 4 bases and V by 7 bases; bases with no gene match: 13.

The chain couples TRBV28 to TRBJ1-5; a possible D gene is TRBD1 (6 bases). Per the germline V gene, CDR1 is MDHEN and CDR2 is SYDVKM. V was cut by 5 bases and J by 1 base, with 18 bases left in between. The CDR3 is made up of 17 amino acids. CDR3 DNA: TGTGCCAGCAGTGGACAAGCAGGGGAAGGGAGCAATCAGCCCCAGCATTTT. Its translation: CASSGQAGEGSNQPQHF. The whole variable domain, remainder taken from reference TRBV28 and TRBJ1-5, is DVKVTQSSRYLVKRTGEKVFLECVQDMDHENMFWYRQDPGLGLRLIYFSYDVKMKEKGDIPEGYSVSREKKERFSLILESASTNQTSMYLCASSGQAGEGSNQPQHFGDGTRLSIL.

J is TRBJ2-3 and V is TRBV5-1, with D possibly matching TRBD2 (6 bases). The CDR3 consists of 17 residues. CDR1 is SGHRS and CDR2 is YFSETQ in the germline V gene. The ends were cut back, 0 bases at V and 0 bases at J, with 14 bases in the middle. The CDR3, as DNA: TGCGCCAGCAGCTTGGCCCGGGTGGGAGGAAGCACAGATACGCAGTATTTT. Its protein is CASSLARVGGSTDTQYF.

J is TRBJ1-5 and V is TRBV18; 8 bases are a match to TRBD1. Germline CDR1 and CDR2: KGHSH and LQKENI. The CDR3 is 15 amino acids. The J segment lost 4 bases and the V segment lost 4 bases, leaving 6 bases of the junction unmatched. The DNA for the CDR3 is TGTGCCAGCTCACGTGGGACAGGACAAAATCAGCCCCAGCATTTT. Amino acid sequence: CASSRGTGQNQPQHF. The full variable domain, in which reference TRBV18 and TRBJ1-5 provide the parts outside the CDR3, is NAGVMQNPRHLVRRRGQEARLRCSPMKGHSHVYWYRQLPEEGLKFMVYLQKENIIDESGMPKERFSAEFPKEGPSILRIQQVVRGDSAAYFCASSRGTGQNQPQHFGDGTRLSIL.

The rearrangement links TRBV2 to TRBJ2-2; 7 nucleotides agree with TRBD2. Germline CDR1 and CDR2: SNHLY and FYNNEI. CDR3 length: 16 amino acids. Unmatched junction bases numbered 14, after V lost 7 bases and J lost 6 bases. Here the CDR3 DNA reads TGTGCCAGCACCCTTGGGAGGGAGGGCTACGCCGGGGAGCTGTTTTTT. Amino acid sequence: CASTLGREGYAGELFF.

The CDR3 DNA sequence: TGCGCCAGCAGCTTGGCGTCAGGGGGCAATACCGGGGAGCTGTTTTTT. It codes for CASSLASGGNTGELFF. The V and J genes are TRBV5-1 and TRBJ2-2; 8 nucleotides match TRBD1. This CDR3 contains 16 residues. CDR1 SGHRS and CDR2 YFSETQ come from the germline V gene. The trim removed 0 bases at V and 5 bases at J, leaving 6 bases unmatched.

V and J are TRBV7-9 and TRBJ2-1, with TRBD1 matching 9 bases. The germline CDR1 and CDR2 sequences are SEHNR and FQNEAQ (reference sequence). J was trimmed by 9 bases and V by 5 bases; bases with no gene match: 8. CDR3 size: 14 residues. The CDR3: CASSPGTGIAEQFF. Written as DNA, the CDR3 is TGTGCCAGCAGCCCTGGGACAGGGATCGCTGAGCAGTTCTTC.

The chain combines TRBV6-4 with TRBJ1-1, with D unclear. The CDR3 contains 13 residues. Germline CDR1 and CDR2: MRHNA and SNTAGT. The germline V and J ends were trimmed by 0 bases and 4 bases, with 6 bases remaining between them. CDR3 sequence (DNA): TGTGCCAGCAGTGACTCGAGAAGCACTGAAGCTTTCTTT. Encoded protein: CASSDSRSTEAFF.